This TCR beta chain appears in the sequencing data of a study of circulating and synovial CD4+ cells in juvenile arthritis. General study points: CPL and bulk CD4 samples differed at least tenfold in T cell genomes. Deeper sequencing increased measured overlap with synovial clonotypes. These repertoires were less diverse than bulk blood CD4 repertoires. Circulating pathogenic-like lymphocytes shared a substantially higher fraction of CDR3 sequences with synovium than bulk blood.

This clone was seen more than once but under ten times. Antigen: not known. CDR1 SQVTM and CDR2 ANQGSEA come from the germline V gene. This CDR3 comprises 12 residues. The V gene end was trimmed by 6 bases and the J gene end by 5 bases; junction bases not matched to a gene: 6. Assay: immunoSEQ multiplex PCR; the TCRdb copy retains only in-frame clones and omits some. The table has approximately 16,000 clones, about 93% seen once. The clonotype comes from a human donor with juvenile idiopathic arthritis. The chain recombines TRBV29-1 with TRBJ1-2; 7 bases align to TRBD1. Sequencing used CD4+ T cells from blood. The CDR3 DNA is TGCAGCGTCGAGACAGGGACTTATGGCTACACCTTC. The encoded protein is CSVETGTYGYTF.